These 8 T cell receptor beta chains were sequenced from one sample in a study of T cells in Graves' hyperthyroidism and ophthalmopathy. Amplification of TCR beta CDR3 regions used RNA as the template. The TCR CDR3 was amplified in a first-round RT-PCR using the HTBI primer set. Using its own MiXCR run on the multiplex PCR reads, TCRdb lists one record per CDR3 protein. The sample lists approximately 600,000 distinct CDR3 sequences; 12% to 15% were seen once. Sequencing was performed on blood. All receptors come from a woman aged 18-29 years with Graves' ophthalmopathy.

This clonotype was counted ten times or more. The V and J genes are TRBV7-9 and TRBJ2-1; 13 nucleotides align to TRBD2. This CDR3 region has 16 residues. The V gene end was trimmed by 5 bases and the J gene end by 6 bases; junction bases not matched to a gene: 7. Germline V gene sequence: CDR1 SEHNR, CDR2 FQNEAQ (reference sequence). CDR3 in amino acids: CASSPGLAGIANEQFF. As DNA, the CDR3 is TGTGCCAGCAGCCCGGGACTAGCGGGAATAGCCAATGAGCAGTTCTTC.

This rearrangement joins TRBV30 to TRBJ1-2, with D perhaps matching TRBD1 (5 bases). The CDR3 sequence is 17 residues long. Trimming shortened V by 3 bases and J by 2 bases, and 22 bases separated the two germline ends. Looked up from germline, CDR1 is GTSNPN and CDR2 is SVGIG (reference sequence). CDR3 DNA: TGTGCCTGGAGGGAATTCCGTTCCGGGACGGTAAACTATGGCTACACCTTC. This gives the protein CAWREFRSGTVNYGYTF.

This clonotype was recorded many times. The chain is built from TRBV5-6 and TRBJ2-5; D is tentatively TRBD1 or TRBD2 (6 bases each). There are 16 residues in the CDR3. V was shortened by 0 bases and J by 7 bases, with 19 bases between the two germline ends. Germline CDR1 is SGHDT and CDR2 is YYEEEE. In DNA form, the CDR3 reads TGTGCCAGCAGCTTGGAGGTACGGGGGCCAGACGGGACCCAGTACTTC. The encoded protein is CASSLEVRGPDGTQYF.

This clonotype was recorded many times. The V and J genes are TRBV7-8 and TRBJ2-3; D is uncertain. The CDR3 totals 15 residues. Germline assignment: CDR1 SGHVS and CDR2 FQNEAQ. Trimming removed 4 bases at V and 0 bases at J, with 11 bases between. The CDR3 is CASSSRSTSTDTQYF. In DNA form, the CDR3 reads TGTGCCAGCAGCTCCCGCAGCACTAGCACAGATACGCAGTATTTT.

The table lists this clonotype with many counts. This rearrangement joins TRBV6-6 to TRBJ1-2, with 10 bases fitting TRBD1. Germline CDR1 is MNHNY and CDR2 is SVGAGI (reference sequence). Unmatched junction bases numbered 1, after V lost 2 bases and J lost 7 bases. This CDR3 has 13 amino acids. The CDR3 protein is CASSYGDRGGYTF. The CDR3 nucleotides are TGTGCCAGCAGTTACGGGGACAGGGGTGGCTACACCTTC.

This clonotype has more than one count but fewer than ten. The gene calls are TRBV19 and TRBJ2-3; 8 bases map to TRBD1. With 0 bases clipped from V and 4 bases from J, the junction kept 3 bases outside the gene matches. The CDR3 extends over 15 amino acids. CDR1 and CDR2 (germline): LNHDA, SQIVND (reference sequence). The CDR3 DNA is TGTGCCAGTAGTATAGAGGGGACAGGTTCAGATACGCAGTATTTT. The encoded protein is CASSIEGTGSDTQYF.

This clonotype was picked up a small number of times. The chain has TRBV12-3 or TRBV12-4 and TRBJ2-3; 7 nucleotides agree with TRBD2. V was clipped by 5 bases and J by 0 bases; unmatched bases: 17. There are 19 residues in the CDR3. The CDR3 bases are TGTGCCAGCAGTCTAGTAGCGGGTTATGTGGGTTTGAGCACAGATACGCAGTATTTT. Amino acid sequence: CASSLVAGYVGLSTDTQYF.

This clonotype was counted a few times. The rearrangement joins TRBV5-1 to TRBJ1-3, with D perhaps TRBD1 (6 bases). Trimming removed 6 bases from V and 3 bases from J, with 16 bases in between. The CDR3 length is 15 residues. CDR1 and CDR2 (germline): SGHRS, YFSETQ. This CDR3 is CASKLQTGRGNTIYF. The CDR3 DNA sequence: TGCGCCAGCAAACTTCAGACAGGTCGTGGAAACACCATATATTTT.